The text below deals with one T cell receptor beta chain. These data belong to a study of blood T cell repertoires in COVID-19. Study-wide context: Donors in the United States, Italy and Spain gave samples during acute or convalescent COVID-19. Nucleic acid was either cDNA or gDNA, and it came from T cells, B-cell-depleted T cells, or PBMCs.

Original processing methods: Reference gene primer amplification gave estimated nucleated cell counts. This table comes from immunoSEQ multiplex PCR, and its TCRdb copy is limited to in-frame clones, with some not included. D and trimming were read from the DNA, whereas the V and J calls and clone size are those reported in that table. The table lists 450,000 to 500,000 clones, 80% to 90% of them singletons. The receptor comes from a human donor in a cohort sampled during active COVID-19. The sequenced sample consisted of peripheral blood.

The CDR3 reads CASSPSSQETQYF. The CDR3 bases are TGTGCCAGCTCACCATCCAGCCAAGAGACCCAGTACTTC. The J gene is TRBJ2-5, the V gene TRBV18, with D hard to call. V dropped 2 bases and J dropped 1 base, with 5 bases sitting between them. The CDR3 runs 13 residues. Germline CDR1 and CDR2: KGHSH and LQKENI.